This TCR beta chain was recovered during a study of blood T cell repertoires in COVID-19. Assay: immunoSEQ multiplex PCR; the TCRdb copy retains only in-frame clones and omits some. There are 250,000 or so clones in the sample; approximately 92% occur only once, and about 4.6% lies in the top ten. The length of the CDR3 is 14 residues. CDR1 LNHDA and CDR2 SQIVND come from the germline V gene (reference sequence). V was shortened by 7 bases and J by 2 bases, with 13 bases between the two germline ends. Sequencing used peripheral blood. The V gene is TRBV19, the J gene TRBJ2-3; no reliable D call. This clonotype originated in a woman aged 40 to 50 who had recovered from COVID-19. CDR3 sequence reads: CASTDGFLTDTQYF. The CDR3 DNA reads TGTGCCAGTACAGACGGGTTTCTCACAGATACGCAGTATTTT. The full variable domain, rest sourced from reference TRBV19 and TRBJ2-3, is DGGITQSPKYLFRKEGQNVTLSCEQNLNHDAMYWYRQDPGQGLRLIYYSQIVNDFQKGDIAEGYSVSREKKESFPLTVTSAQKNPTAFYLCASTDGFLTDTQYFGPGTRLTVL.